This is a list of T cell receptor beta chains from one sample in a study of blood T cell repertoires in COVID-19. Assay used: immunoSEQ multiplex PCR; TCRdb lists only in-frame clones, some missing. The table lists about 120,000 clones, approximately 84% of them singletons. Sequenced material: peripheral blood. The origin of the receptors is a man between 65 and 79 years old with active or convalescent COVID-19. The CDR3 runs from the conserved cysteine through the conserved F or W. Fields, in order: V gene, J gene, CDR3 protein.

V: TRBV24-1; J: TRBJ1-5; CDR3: CATRQGVDQPQHF
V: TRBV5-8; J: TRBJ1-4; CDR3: CASSLAVARVEKLFF
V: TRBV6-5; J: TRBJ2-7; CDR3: CASRTDSVTYEQYF
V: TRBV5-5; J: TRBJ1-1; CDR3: CASSLRVQGSTEAFF
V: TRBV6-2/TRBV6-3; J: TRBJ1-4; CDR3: CASSHKATNEKLFF
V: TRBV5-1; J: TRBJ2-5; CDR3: CASSLGGGLRETQYF
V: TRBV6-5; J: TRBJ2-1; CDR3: CASRPGGENEQFF
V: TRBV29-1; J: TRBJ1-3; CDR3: CSVNEGYSGNTIYF
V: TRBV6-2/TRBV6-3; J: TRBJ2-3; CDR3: CASSYVAGGETGDTQYF
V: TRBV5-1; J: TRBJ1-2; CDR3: CASSSPGLGGYTF
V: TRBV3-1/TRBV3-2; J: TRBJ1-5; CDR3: CASADRVGQPQHF
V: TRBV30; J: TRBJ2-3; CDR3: CAWRAYSGRTDTQYF
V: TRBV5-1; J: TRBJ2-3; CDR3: CASSAPLDGRGADTQYF
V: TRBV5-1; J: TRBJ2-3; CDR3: CASSWTITDTQYF
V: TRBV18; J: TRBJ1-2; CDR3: CASSPSKNYGYTF
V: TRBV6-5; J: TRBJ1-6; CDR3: CASSPTGKGSPLHF
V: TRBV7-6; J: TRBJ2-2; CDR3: CASSPEVQGPFAGELFF
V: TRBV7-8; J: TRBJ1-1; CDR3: CASSLVVGREGPEAFF
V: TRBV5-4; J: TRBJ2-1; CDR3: CASRGDRVHEQFF
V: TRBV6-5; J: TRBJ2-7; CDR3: CASSYSFLDRSYEQYF
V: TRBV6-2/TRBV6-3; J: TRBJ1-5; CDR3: CASSYLGQPQHF